These 29 T cell receptor beta chains were sequenced from one sample in a study of shared clonotypes between healthy human individuals. Profiled with immunoSEQ multiplex PCR; TCRdb holds only in-frame clones, not every one. The repertoire includes approximately 1.9 million clones, about 93% of them detected once, and more than 1.5% sits in the top ten. Naivety among CD8 cells was defined by CD45RO negativity and positive CCR7 selection, thereby excluding terminally differentiated effector memory CD45RA+ cells. Sequences were obtained from naive CD8+ T cells from PBMCs. The receptors stem from a young man in good health. Some clones in this sample may be carry-over from other donors' samples.

The gene calls are TRBV4-2 and TRBJ1-4, with a weak D call TRBD1 (5 bases). This CDR3 contains 18 residues. Trimming took off 3 bases at V and 5 bases at J, with 22 bases between the two ends. Germline assignment: CDR1 LGHNA and CDR2 YNFKEQ. The CDR3 DNA reads as TGTGCCAGCAGCCAGGAGGAGATAGGGGCAGGAGAAAATGAAAAACTGTTTTTT. Translation: CASSQEEIGAGENEKLFF.

The chain uses TRBV6-5 and TRBJ2-5; no reliable D call. CDR1 and CDR2 from the germline V gene are MNHEY and SVGAGI. Trimming cost V 2 bases and J 2 bases, with 6 bases left between them. CDR3 length equals 13 residues. CDR3 protein: CASSYQDQETQYF. CDR3 in DNA: TGTGCCAGCAGTTACCAGGATCAAGAGACCCAGTACTTC.

As DNA, the CDR3 is TGCGCCAGCAGTGATTTGCAGGGAGTTGAAGAGACCCAGTACTTC. It is translated as CASSDLQGVEETQYF. V gene TRBV10-2 combines with J gene TRBJ2-5; D is perhaps TRBD1 or TRBD2 (5 bases each). This CDR3 comprises 15 residues. Trimming stripped 3 bases from V and 3 bases from J, with 14 bases between. CDR1 WSHSY and CDR2 SAAADI come from the germline V gene.

V gene TRBV7-8 combines with J gene TRBJ2-7; 8 positions agree with TRBD2. The length of the CDR3 is 16 residues. Trimming cost V 2 bases and J 2 bases; bases outside gene matches: 8. Germline lookup yields CDR1 SGHVS and CDR2 FQNEAQ. The DNA of the CDR3 is TGTGCCAGCAGCTTACGTAAGGGCGGGAGGCCCTACGAGCAGTACTTC. Its protein is CASSLRKGGRPYEQYF.

In its sample, this clone was seen once. V gene TRBV6-5 combines with J gene TRBJ1-2, with a possible D match to TRBD1 (5 bases). This CDR3 has 14 amino acids. Germline V CDR1 and CDR2: MNHEY, SVGAGI. The V end was cut by 6 bases, the J end by 0 bases, with 11 bases between. The CDR3 region has the DNA TGTGCCAGCAGCCTCCAGGGCGCTAACTATGGCTACACCTTC. It encodes CASSLQGANYGYTF.

The rearrangement links TRBV13 to TRBJ2-7; 8 nucleotides match TRBD2. Unmatched junction bases numbered 10, after V lost 6 bases and J lost 3 bases. This CDR3 comprises 15 residues. The germline V gene has CDR1 PRHDT and CDR2 FYEKMQ (reference sequence). CDR3 in amino acids: CASSHRGGRNYEQYF. The CDR3 coding sequence is TGTGCCAGCAGTCATCGGGGCGGGAGGAACTACGAGCAGTACTTC.

This clone was seen more than once but under ten times. V is TRBV19 and J is TRBJ2-1; TRBD1 agrees at 9 bases. The J segment lost 4 bases and the V segment lost 2 bases, leaving 6 bases of the junction unmatched. The CDR3 has 16 residues. Germline CDR1 LNHDA, CDR2 SQIVND (reference sequence). CDR3 sequence reads: CASSIMLGQGYNEQFF. The CDR3 region has the DNA TGTGCCAGTAGTATAATGCTGGGACAGGGTTACAATGAGCAGTTCTTC.

The CDR3, as DNA: TGTGCCAGCAGCTTAGGGCAGGAATCCTACGAGCAGTACTTC. This encodes CASSLGQESYEQYF. The chain combines TRBV13 with TRBJ2-7; D ambiguous. V lost 0 bases and J lost 1, with 7 bases in between. The CDR3 runs 14 residues. The germline gives CDR1 PRHDT, CDR2 FYEKMQ (reference sequence).

This clone was seen a single time. J is TRBJ2-1 and V is TRBV30, with a weak D call TRBD2 (6 bases). Germline CDR1 GTSNPN, CDR2 SVGIG (reference sequence). V gave up 3 bases and J gave up 1 base, with 13 bases separating them. The CDR3 length is 15 residues. CDR3 DNA: TGTGCCTGGAGACCTCTAGCGTCTTCCTACAATGAGCAGTTCTTC. Translation gives CAWRPLASSYNEQFF.

The gene calls are TRBV11-2 and TRBJ1-5; weak D call: TRBD1 (6 bases). The V end was cut by 5 bases, the J end by 0 bases, with 14 bases between. The germline gives CDR1 SGHAT, CDR2 FQNNGV. The length of the CDR3 is 16 residues. DNA of the CDR3: TGTGCCAGCAGCGAAGGGGGGCCGTATAGCAATCAGCCCCAGCATTTT. It is translated as CASSEGGPYSNQPQHF.

The chain carries TRBV27 and TRBJ2-2; 9 nucleotides align to TRBD1. The germline gives CDR1 MNHEY, CDR2 SMNVEV (reference sequence). Germline trimming cut 2 bases from V and 3 bases from J; bases unmatched to any gene: 7. This CDR3 region has 17 residues. DNA of the CDR3: TGTGCCAGCAGTTTAATCTGGGACAGGGCCTACACCGGGGAGCTGTTTTTT. Amino acid sequence: CASSLIWDRAYTGELFF.

The chain recombines TRBV28 with TRBJ1-1; perhaps TRBD1 as D (6 bases). The CDR3 spans 12 residues. Germline values: CDR1 MDHEN, CDR2 SYDVKM. Trimming removed 3 bases from V and 11 bases from J, with 13 bases in between. This chain's CDR3 is CASSFNRVTAFF. In nucleotides, the CDR3 is TGTGCCAGCAGTTTTAACAGGGTTACGGCTTTCTTT.

The chain joins TRBV28 to TRBJ2-3, with 8 nucleotides matching TRBD1. V gave up 4 bases and J gave up 0 bases; unmatched junction bases: 3. Germline V gene lookup returns CDR1 MDHEN and CDR2 SYDVKM. The CDR3 sequence is 15 residues long. CDR3 sequence reads: CASSSDRESTDTQYF. CDR3 coding DNA: TGTGCCAGCAGTTCGGACAGGGAAAGCACAGATACGCAGTATTTT.

The gene calls are TRBV14 and TRBJ2-7; the D gene is possibly TRBD2 (6 bases). CDR1 and CDR2 (germline): SGHDN, FVKESK. V was shortened by 5 bases and J by 3 bases, with 11 bases between the two germline ends. CDR3 length: 13 amino acids. This CDR3 reads CASSTASDYEQYF. The CDR3 nucleotides read TGTGCCAGCAGCACCGCTAGCGACTACGAGCAGTACTTC. Together with reference TRBV14 and TRBJ2-7, the CDR3 gives the full variable domain: EAGVTQFPSHSVIEKGQTVTLRCDPISGHDNLYWYRRVMGKEIKFLLHFVKESKQDESGMPNNRFLAERTGGTYSTLKVQPAELEDSGVYFCASSTASDYEQYFGPGTRLTVT.

The rearrangement uses TRBV7-2 and TRBJ2-1; D is perhaps TRBD2 (5 bases). V lost 1 base and J 6 bases, leaving 16 bases between the germline ends. The V gene's germline CDR1 is SGHTA and CDR2 FQGNSA. The CDR3 has 16 residues. The CDR3 DNA follows: TGTGCCAGCAGCTTAGATCCGGCTAGCCCGGCCAATGAGCAGTTCTTC. This codes for CASSLDPASPANEQFF.

Concerning this clone itself: The same CDR3 also results from other DNA sequences found in this sample. The chain employs TRBV5-1 and TRBJ2-7; D remains ambiguous. V dropped 0 bases and J dropped 0 bases, with 7 bases sitting between them. CDR1 is SGHRS and CDR2 is YFSETQ in the germline V gene. The CDR3 consists of 14 residues. The CDR3 coding sequence is TGCGCCAGCAGCTTGGTTGGGGACTCCTACGAGCAGTACTTC. Translating it yields CASSLVGDSYEQYF.

The rearrangement links TRBV14 to TRBJ1-2; D not resolved. Germline lookup yields CDR1 SGHDN and CDR2 FVKESK. This CDR3 has 15 residues. V was trimmed by 4 bases and J by 3 bases, leaving 15 bases between them. The CDR3, as DNA: TGTGCCAGCAGCCCCAGGTCTCCTGGGGACTATGGCTACACCTTC. It codes for CASSPRSPGDYGYTF.

The DNA for the CDR3 is TGTGCCAGCAGTTTATCGAAACTAGCGGGACTCCCCGAGCAGTACTTC. This encodes CASSLSKLAGLPEQYF. The chain has TRBV27 and TRBJ2-7; 10 bases line up with TRBD2. The CDR3 sequence is 16 residues long. Germline V CDR1 and CDR2: MNHEY, SMNVEV (reference sequence). The V and J ends lost 0 bases and 6 bases, in that order; junction bases with no gene match: 8.

This sequence joins TRBV10-3 and TRBJ1-5, with D possibly TRBD1 on 5 matching bases. The CDR3 contains 15 residues. Per the germline V gene, CDR1 is ENHRY and CDR2 is SYGVKD. Trimming took 7 bases from V and 4 from J, leaving 17 bases between them. Here the CDR3 reads CAITKGPPGNQPQHF. CDR3 sequence (DNA): TGTGCCATCACTAAGGGACCTCCGGGGAATCAGCCCCAGCATTTT.

This clone was seen only a few times. This chain connects TRBV10-3 to TRBJ1-5; maybe TRBD1 (6 bases). CDR1 and CDR2 from the germline V gene are ENHRY and SYGVKD. With 3 bases removed from V and 0 bases from J, the gap between germline ends came to 6 bases. This CDR3 is 14 amino acids long. The CDR3 is CAISEQGSNQPQHF. DNA for the CDR3: TGTGCCATCAGTGAACAGGGTAGCAATCAGCCCCAGCATTTT.

The chain is built from TRBV18 and TRBJ2-7; TRBD2 is a possible D gene (7 bases). The CDR3 is made up of 15 amino acids. From germline, CDR1 is KGHSH and CDR2 LQKENI. V was trimmed by 0 bases and J by 2 bases, leaving 11 bases between them. DNA of the CDR3: TGTGCCAGCTCACCACCGGGGGCGGGAGCCTACGAGCAGTACTTC. Protein: CASSPPGAGAYEQYF.

The V call is TRBV5-4, the J call TRBJ2-1, with TRBD2 matching 13 bases. Looked up from germline, CDR1 is SGHNT and CDR2 is YYREEE (reference sequence). V shed 3 bases and J 2 bases; nucleotides not matched to a gene: 5. This CDR3 comprises 17 residues. The CDR3 coding sequence is TGTGCCAGCAGCTCCGGACTAGCGGGAGTGACCTACAATGAGCAGTTCTTC. It specifies CASSSGLAGVTYNEQFF.

CDR3 amino acids: CASSVSGTGGTEAFF. CDR3 DNA sequence: TGTGCCAGCAGCGTCTCCGGGACAGGTGGTACTGAAGCTTTCTTT. The chain combines TRBV9 with TRBJ1-1; 8 nucleotides line up with TRBD1. V was pared by 2 bases and J by 5 bases, with 8 bases of the junction left unmatched. Germline CDR1 and CDR2: SGDLS and YYNGEE. The CDR3 length is 15 residues. The full variable domain, completed using reference TRBV9 and TRBJ1-1, is DSGVTQTPKHLITATGQRVTLRCSPRSGDLSVYWYQQSLDQGLQFLIQYYNGEERAKGNILERFSAQQFPDLHSELNLSSLELGDSALYFCASSVSGTGGTEAFFGQGTRLTVV.

The chain recombines TRBV7-3 with TRBJ2-7, with D hard to call. Per germline, CDR1 SGHTA and CDR2 FQGTGA. The CDR3 has 13 amino acids. Trimming stripped 6 bases from V and 2 bases from J, with 11 bases between. The CDR3 sequence is CASSQDGTYEQYF. CDR3 DNA sequence: TGTGCCAGCAGTCAAGACGGTACCTACGAGCAGTACTTC.

V and J are TRBV18 and TRBJ2-3; D may be TRBD2 (6 bases). Germline assignment: CDR1 KGHSH and CDR2 LQKENI. The CDR3 is 14 amino acids. Trimming shortened V by 5 bases and J by 3 bases, and 12 bases separated the two germline ends. The CDR3 protein is CASSTTGVTDTQYF. CDR3 in DNA: TGTGCCAGCTCAACCACGGGGGTGACAGATACGCAGTATTTT.

The V call is TRBV2, the J call TRBJ1-2; 7 bases agree with TRBD1. Germline CDR1 is SNHLY and CDR2 is FYNNEI. Trimming cost V 0 bases and J 2 bases; bases outside gene matches: 3. This CDR3 region has 15 residues. CDR3 in amino acids: CASSEARGINYGYTF. The CDR3 nucleotides are TGTGCCAGCAGTGAAGCCAGGGGGATCAACTATGGCTACACCTTC.

As concerns this clone: Within the sample, other DNA sequences also encode this same CDR3. The chain carries TRBV7-9 and TRBJ1-1; no reliable D call. Germline loops: CDR1 SEHNR, CDR2 FQNEAQ (reference sequence). V shed 5 bases and J shed 2 bases, with 9 bases lying between them. The CDR3 is made up of 13 amino acids. The CDR3 nucleotides read TGTGCCAGCAGCCTCACTGACAACACTGAAGCTTTCTTT. Protein product: CASSLTDNTEAFF.

The J gene is TRBJ2-6, the V gene TRBV2; unclear D gene. This CDR3 spans 17 amino acids. Germline CDR1 is SNHLY and CDR2 is FYNNEI. Between the trimmed V and J ends, which lost 7 bases and 0 bases, there was a span of 16 bases. CDR3 coding DNA: TGTGCCAGCACCGCAACAGCGATCGCCTCTGGGGCCAACGTCCTGACTTTC. Translating gives CASTATAIASGANVLTF. The full variable domain, completed using reference TRBV2 and TRBJ2-6, is EPEVTQTPSHQVTQMGQEVILRCVPISNHLYFYWYRQILGQKVEFLVSFYNNEISEKSEIFDDQFSVERPDGSNFTLKIRSTKLEDSAMYFCASTATAIASGANVLTFGAGSRLTVL.

The CDR3 region has the DNA TGTGCCATCTCAGAAGGGGAGGTGACAGATACGCAGTATTTT. This gives the protein CAISEGEVTDTQYF. The chain is built from TRBV10-3 and TRBJ2-3, with D perhaps matching TRBD2 (6 bases). The CDR3 sequence is 14 residues long. Between the trimmed V and J ends, which lost 8 bases and 3 bases, there was a span of 15 bases. Germline V gene lookup returns CDR1 ENHRY and CDR2 SYGVKD.